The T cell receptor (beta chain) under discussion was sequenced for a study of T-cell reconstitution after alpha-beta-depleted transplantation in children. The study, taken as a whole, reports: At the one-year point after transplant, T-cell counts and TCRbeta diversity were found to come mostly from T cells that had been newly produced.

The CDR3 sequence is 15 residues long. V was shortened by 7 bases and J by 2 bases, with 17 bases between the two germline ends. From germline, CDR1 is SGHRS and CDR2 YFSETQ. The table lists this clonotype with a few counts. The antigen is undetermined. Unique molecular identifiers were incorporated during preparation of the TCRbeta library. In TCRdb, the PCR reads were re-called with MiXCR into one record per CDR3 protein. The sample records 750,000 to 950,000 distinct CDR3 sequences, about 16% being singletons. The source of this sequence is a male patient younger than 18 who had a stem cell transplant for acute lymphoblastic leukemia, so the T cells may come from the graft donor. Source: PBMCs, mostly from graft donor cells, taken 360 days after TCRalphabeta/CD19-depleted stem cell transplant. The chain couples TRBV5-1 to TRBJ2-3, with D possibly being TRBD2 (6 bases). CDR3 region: CASRRSGPNTDTQYF. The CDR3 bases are TGCGCCAGCCGCAGGAGCGGGCCAAACACAGATACGCAGTATTTT.